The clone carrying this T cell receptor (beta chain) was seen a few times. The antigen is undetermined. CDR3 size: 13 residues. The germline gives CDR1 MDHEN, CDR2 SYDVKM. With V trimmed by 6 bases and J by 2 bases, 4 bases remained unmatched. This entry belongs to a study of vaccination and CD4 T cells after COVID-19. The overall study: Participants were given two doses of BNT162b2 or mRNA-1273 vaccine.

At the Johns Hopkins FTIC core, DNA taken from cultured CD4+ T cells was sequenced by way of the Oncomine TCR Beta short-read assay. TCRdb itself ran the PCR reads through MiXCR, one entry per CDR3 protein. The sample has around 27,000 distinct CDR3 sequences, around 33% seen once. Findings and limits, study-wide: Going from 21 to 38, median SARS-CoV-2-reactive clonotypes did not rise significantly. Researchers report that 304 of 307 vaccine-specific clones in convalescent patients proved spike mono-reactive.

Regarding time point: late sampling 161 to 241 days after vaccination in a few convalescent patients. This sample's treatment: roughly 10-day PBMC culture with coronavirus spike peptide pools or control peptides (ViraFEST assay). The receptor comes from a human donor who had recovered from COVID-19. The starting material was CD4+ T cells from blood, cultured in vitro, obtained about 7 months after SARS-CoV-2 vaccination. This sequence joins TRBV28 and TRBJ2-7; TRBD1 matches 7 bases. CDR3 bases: TGTGCCAGCAGCCGGGACAGTCCCTACGAGCAGTACTTC. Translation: CASSRDSPYEQYF.